This is a list of T cell receptor beta chains from one sample in a study of early T cells in non-severe SARS-CoV-2 infection. TCRdb redid the calling of the 5' RACE reads with MiXCR, one entry per CDR3 protein. The data hold more than 55,000 distinct CDR3 sequences, with around 12% observed a single time. Source material: whole blood. These receptor sequences come from an adult who was a healthcare worker with PCR-confirmed SARS-CoV-2 infection or an uninfected control (not recorded which). Both conserved end residues are part of each CDR3. D genes are given only for firm matches. Clone size is stated in some rows and not others, as once, few, many or a class when expanded.

J gene | D gene | clone size | V gene | CDR3 DNA | CDR3 protein
TRBJ2-1 | TRBD2 | . | TRBV19 | TGTGCCAGTAGTCTCGGGACTAGCGGGAGGCTCCAGTTCTTC | CASSLGTSGRLQFF
TRBJ2-2 | TRBD2 | many | TRBV6-6 | TGTGCCAGCAGTTACTCAAACCCGGGACTAGGAAACACCGGGGAGCTGTTTTTT | CASSYSNPGLGNTGELFF
TRBJ2-3 | TRBD2 | . | TRBV2 | TGTGTCAGCAGGGCACTAGCGGGAGGACTTAGCACAGATACGCAGTATTTT | CVSRALAGGLSTDTQYF
TRBJ1-5 | TRBD1 | few | TRBV12-3/TRBV12-4 | TGTGCCAGCAGACCCGGGACAGCAAATCAGCCCCAGCATTTT | CASRPGTANQPQHF
TRBJ1-1 | TRBD1 | . | TRBV7-2 | TGTGCCAGCAGTCGGACAGGGGGCGCCGGCGCTGAAGCTTTCTTT | CASSRTGGAGAEAFF
TRBJ2-1 | TRBD2 | many | TRBV15 | TGTGCCACCAGCAGAGAACTAGCGGGAGGAAGGGAGCAGTTCTTC | CATSRELAGGREQFF
TRBJ1-1 | . | once | TRBV7-2 | TGTGCCAGCAGCGGAGGAGCAGGGCCCGTTATGAACACTGAAGCTTTCTTT | CASSGGAGPVMNTEAFF
TRBJ2-7 | TRBD2 | few | TRBV7-2 | TGTGCCAGCAGCTTCCCAGCGGGGGGGTCGTCCTACGAGCAGTACTTC | CASSFPAGGSSYEQYF
TRBJ2-3 | TRBD1 | . | TRBV3-1 | TGTGCCAGCAGCCAAGGCCCGGGACAGGGAACAGATACGCAGTATTTT | CASSQGPGQGTDTQYF
TRBJ2-3 | . | many | TRBV19 | TGTGCCAGTAGTGGTCAAGGAGCAGATACGCAGTATTTT | CASSGQGADTQYF
TRBJ2-7 | . | . | TRBV5-6 | TGTGCCAGCACCCATTCCTTAGGCGAGCAGTACTTC | CASTHSLGEQYF
TRBJ2-7 | . | many | TRBV7-2 | TGTGCCAGCAGCCAGGACCGCCACTACGAGCAGTACTTC | CASSQDRHYEQYF
TRBJ1-5 | . | . | TRBV27 | TGTGCCAGCAGTTTAAAATTTGACGGGGAATATAGCAATCAGCCCCAGCATTTT | CASSLKFDGEYSNQPQHF
TRBJ2-5 | . | . | TRBV7-9 | TGTGCCAGCAGCCCGGGGACAACCCAGTACTTC | CASSPGTTQYF
TRBJ2-3 | TRBD1 | few | TRBV4-3 | TGCGCCAGCAGCCAAGATCGAGGGGCGGGACAGGGCTGGGGCACAGATACGCAGTATTTT | CASSQDRGAGQGWGTDTQYF
TRBJ2-7 | TRBD1 | few | TRBV28 | TGTGCCAGCAGTCTGACAGGGTACGAGCAGTACTTC | CASSLTGYEQYF
TRBJ2-3 | . | many | TRBV4-1 | TGCGCCAGCACCGCGCTACACCCAACTAGCACAGATACGCAGTATTTT | CASTALHPTSTDTQYF
TRBJ2-1 | TRBD1 | many | TRBV5-4 | TGTGCCACCGCCAAGGGGGCGTCCTACAATGAGCAGTTCTTC | CATAKGASYNEQFF
TRBJ2-1 | . | few | TRBV7-2 | TGTGCCAGCAGCTTAAAGTGGGGGGCCTACAATGAGCAGTTCTTC | CASSLKWGAYNEQFF
TRBJ2-1 | TRBD2 | many | TRBV10-3 | TGTGCCACCGGGGGGGTGGGATACAATGAGCAGTTCTTC | CATGGVGYNEQFF
TRBJ1-2 | . | . | TRBV28 | TGTGCCAGCAGCCGGGACTCTTATAACTATGGCTACACCTTC | CASSRDSYNYGYTF
TRBJ1-5 | . | many | TRBV5-4 | TGTGCCAGCAGCTTGATGGGTTTTAATCAGCCCCAGCATTTT | CASSLMGFNQPQHF
TRBJ1-2 | . | many | TRBV6-1 | TGTGCCAGCAGTGAATACCGGCAGAACTATGGCTACACCTTC | CASSEYRQNYGYTF
TRBJ2-6 | . | many | TRBV20-1 | TGCAGTGCCTACGCAGGGGCTGGGGCCAACGTCCTGACTTTC | CSAYAGAGANVLTF
TRBJ2-7 | . | . | TRBV7-2 | TGTGCCAGCAGCTCTTCCCGGACTTCGTCCTACGAGCAGTACTTC | CASSSSRTSSYEQYF
TRBJ2-2 | . | few | TRBV29-1 | TGCAGCGTTGTTTTGGACACCGGGGAGCTGTTTTTT | CSVVLDTGELFF
TRBJ1-2 | TRBD1 | . | TRBV6-5 | TGTGCCAGCAGTGTTGACAGGGGGTACGGCTACACCTTC | CASSVDRGYGYTF
TRBJ2-1 | . | many | TRBV5-1 | TGCGCCAGCAGCTTGGAGGGCCCCAATGAGCAGTTCTTC | CASSLEGPNEQFF
TRBJ2-7 | . | few | TRBV6-2/TRBV6-3 | TGTGCCAGCAGTACTCCATTATCCTACGAGCAGTACTTC | CASSTPLSYEQYF
TRBJ2-3 | . | many | TRBV20-1 | TGCAGTGCTAGAGTGACTCCCGCAGATACGCAGTATTTT | CSARVTPADTQYF
TRBJ2-3 | . | . | TRBV5-5 | TGTGCCAGCAGCCCGGGGGCCGGCGTAGATACGCAGTATTTT | CASSPGAGVDTQYF
TRBJ1-5 | TRBD1 | . | TRBV11-2 | TGTGCCAGCAGCTTAGATCAGGGGGCAGGCGGCCAGCCCCAGCATTTT | CASSLDQGAGGQPQHF
TRBJ2-5 | . | . | TRBV5-4 | TGTGCCAGCAGTCGCGGGGGCCGGGCGGAGACCCAGTACTTC | CASSRGGRAETQYF
TRBJ2-5 | TRBD2 | many | TRBV7-2 | TGTGCCAGCAGCTCAACTAGCGGGTCAGGAGAGACCCAGTACTTC | CASSSTSGSGETQYF
TRBJ2-1 | TRBD2 | few | TRBV5-1 | TGCGCCAGCAGCTGGGGTAGCGGGAGAAGCTCCTACAATGAGCAGTTCTTC | CASSWGSGRSSYNEQFF
TRBJ2-7 | TRBD2 | many | TRBV7-2 | TGTGCCAGCAGCCCAGGGACTAGCTTGCAGTACTTC | CASSPGTSLQYF
TRBJ1-5 | . | many | TRBV6-2/TRBV6-3 | TGTGCCAGCAGTTACGAGGGGGTACAGCCCCAGCATTTT | CASSYEGVQPQHF
TRBJ2-7 | TRBD1 | many | TRBV7-9 | TGTGCCAGCAGCTGGGACAGGAGCCCGTCGGAGCAGTACTTC | CASSWDRSPSEQYF
TRBJ2-1 | TRBD1 | many | TRBV6-1 | TGTGCCAGCAGCTGGGACAGGGTGAGTGAGCAGTTCTTC | CASSWDRVSEQFF
TRBJ2-1 | TRBD1 | many | TRBV11-2 | TGTGCCAGCAGCTATACAGGGGGCTGGGAGCAGTTCTTC | CASSYTGGWEQFF
TRBJ2-4 | TRBD1 | few | TRBV11-2 | TGTGCCAGCAGCCATGACAGGGGAGACATTCAGTACTTC | CASSHDRGDIQYF
TRBJ1-3 | . | many | TRBV7-9 | TGTGCCAGCAGCTATTCAATCTCTGGAAACACCATATATTTT | CASSYSISGNTIYF
TRBJ2-7 | . | once | TRBV10-3 | TGTGCCATCAGTGAGTCGCAGGGCAGGTACGAGCAGTACTTC | CAISESQGRYEQYF
TRBJ1-4 | . | . | TRBV11-2 | TGTGCCAGCAGCGTAGACAGGCCGGGGCGGCTGTTTTTT | CASSVDRPGRLFF
TRBJ2-1 | . | . | TRBV5-1 | TGCGCCAGCAGCTTTTACCCGGGGATTTACCGTGAGCAGTTCTTC | CASSFYPGIYREQFF
TRBJ2-3 | . | few | TRBV7-8 | TGTGCCAGCAGCTTAGGGTGGGATACGCAGTATTTT | CASSLGWDTQYF
TRBJ1-5 | . | . | TRBV30 | TGTGCCTGGAGTGTCAGGGAGACTCAGCCCCAGCATTTT | CAWSVRETQPQHF
TRBJ2-7 | . | few | TRBV5-6 | TGTGCCAGCAGCTTGGGATTTTTGACGAGGGGATACGAGCAGTACTTC | CASSLGFLTRGYEQYF